This T cell receptor (beta chain) was recorded in a study of T cell responses to AZD1222 COVID-19 vaccine. Germline V gene lookup returns CDR1 PRHDT and CDR2 FYEKMQ (reference sequence). V was cut by 0 bases and J by 6 bases, with 13 bases left in between. This CDR3 has 15 residues. Clones were read by immunoSEQ multiplex PCR, and TCRdb kept only the in-frame ones, dropping some. In the table there are 90,000 to 120,000 clones, about 90% of which are singletons. The count of this clone is one. Source: peripheral blood, taken on day 0 of AZD1222 vaccination. The clonotype comes from an adult in good health. The V gene is TRBV13, the J gene TRBJ2-3; possibly TRBD1 for D (7 bases). CDR3 nucleotides: TGTGCCAGCAGCTTAGGCGGAGGGGGCATCGATACGCAGTATTTT. It yields the protein CASSLGGGGIDTQYF.